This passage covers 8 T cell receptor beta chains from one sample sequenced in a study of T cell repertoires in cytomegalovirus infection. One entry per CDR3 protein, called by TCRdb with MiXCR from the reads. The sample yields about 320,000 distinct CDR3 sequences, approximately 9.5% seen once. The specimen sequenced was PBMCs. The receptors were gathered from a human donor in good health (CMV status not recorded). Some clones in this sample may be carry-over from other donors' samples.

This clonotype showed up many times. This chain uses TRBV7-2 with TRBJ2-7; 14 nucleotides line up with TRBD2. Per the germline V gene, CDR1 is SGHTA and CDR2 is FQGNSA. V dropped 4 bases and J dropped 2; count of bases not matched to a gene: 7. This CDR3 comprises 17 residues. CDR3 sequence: CASSSDTGLAGAYEQYF. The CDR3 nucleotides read TGTGCCAGCAGCTCAGATACGGGACTAGCGGGGGCCTACGAGCAGTACTTC.

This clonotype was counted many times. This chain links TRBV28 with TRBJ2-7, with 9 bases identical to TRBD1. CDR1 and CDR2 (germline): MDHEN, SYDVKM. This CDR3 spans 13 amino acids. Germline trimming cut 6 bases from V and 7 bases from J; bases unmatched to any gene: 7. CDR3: CASRRNRGLEQYF. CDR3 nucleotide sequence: TGTGCCAGCAGGAGGAACAGGGGGCTTGAGCAGTACTTC.

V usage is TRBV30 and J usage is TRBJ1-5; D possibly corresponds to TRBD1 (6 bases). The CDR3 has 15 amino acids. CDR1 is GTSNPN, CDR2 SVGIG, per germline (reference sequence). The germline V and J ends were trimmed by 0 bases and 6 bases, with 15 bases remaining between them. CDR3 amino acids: CAWSVTGRLGQPQHF. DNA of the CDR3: TGTGCCTGGAGTGTCACAGGGAGGTTGGGTCAGCCCCAGCATTTT.

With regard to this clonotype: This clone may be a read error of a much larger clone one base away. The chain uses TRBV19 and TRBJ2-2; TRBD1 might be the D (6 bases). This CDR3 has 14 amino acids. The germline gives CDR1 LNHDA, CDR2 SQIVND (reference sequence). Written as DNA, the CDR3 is TGTGTCGGTGCGGAAGGGGGTAACACCGGGGAGCTGTTTTTT. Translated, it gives CVGAEGGNTGELFF.

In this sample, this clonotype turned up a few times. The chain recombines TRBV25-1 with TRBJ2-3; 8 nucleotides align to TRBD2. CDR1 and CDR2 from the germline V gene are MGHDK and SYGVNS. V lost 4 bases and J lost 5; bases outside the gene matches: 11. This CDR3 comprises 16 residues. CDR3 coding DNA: TGTGCCAGCAGTGGAGGAGGAAGCGGGAGTCAAGATACGCAGTATTTT. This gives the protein CASSGGGSGSQDTQYF.

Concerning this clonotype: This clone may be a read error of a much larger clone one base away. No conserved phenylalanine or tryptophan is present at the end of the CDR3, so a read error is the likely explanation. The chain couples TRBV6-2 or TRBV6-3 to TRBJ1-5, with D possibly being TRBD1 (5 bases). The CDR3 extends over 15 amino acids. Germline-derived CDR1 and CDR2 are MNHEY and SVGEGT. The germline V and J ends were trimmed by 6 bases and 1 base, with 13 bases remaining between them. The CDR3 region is CASRPTGESNQPQHL. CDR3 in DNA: TGTGCCAGCAGACCCACAGGAGAGAGCAATCAGCCCCAGCATCTT.

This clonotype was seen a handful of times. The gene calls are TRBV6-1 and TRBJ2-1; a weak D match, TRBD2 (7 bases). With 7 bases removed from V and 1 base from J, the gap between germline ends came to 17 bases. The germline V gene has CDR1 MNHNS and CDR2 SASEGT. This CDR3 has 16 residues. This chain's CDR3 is CASNIGGGWSYNEQFF. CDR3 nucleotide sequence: TGTGCCAGCAACATAGGGGGGGGGTGGTCCTACAATGAGCAGTTCTTC.

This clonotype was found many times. The DNA of the CDR3 is TGTGCCAGCAGCTTAGGTCCAGCGGGGGGGAGCTCCTACGAGCAGTACTTC. It encodes CASSLGPAGGSSYEQYF. The rearrangement uses TRBV7-2 and TRBJ2-7; 10 bases align to TRBD2. Germline CDR1 SGHTA, CDR2 FQGNSA. This CDR3 has 17 amino acids. J was trimmed by 0 bases and V by 1 base; bases with no gene match: 6.